Below are 8 T cell receptor beta chains sequenced from a single sample in a study of human T cells and chemical hapten exposure. Time point defined: patch test 1, 2 weeks after DPC sensitization. As to treatment: therapeutic diphenylcyclopropenone sensitization with weekly scalp DPC. MiXCR was run by TCRdb on the RACE reads, yielding one entry per CDR3 protein. The sample lists fewer than 500,000 distinct CDR3 sequences, around 4.8% occurring once. The sequenced sample was whole blood, obtained in connection with sensitization to the hapten diphenylcyclopropenone (DPC). These receptor sequences come from a woman in her 50s with alopecia areata. Some clones in this sample may be carry-over from other donors' samples.

The table lists this clonotype with many counts. The CDR3 region is CASSYGSRGYTDTQYF. Written as DNA, the CDR3 is TGTGCCAGCAGTTACGGGAGTCGCGGGTACACAGATACGCAGTATTTT. The chain joins TRBV6-5 to TRBJ2-3; perhaps TRBD2 as D (5 bases). This CDR3 comprises 16 residues. Germline-derived CDR1 and CDR2 are MNHEY and SVGAGI. V lost 2 bases and J lost 2, with 14 bases in between.

This chain links TRBV3-1 with TRBJ2-5; 12 bases fit TRBD2. The CDR3 loop spans 17 amino acids. Germline V gene sequence: CDR1 LGHDT, CDR2 YNNKEL (reference sequence). V trimming: 4 bases; J trimming: 1 base; junction bases outside the gene matches: 7. The CDR3 DNA follows: TGTGCCAGCAGCCTTGGGACTAGCGGGCCGCGCCAAGAGACCCAGTACTTC. Translated, it gives CASSLGTSGPRQETQYF.

This clonotype has a count of ten or more. V gene TRBV2 combines with J gene TRBJ2-3; 8 bases agree with TRBD2. The CDR3 contains 16 residues. Unmatched junction bases numbered 12, after V lost 6 bases and J lost 4 bases. The V gene's germline CDR1 is SNHLY and CDR2 FYNNEI. The CDR3: CASRAPPGLGADTQYF. In DNA, the CDR3 is TGTGCCAGCAGAGCTCCCCCGGGACTAGGGGCAGATACGCAGTATTTT.

This clonotype came up many times. This chain connects TRBV5-6 to TRBJ2-7; D is perhaps TRBD1 (6 bases). CDR3 length equals 15 residues. Germline assignment: CDR1 SGHDT and CDR2 YYEEEE. With 2 bases removed from V and 0 bases from J, the gap between germline ends came to 12 bases. The CDR3 sequence is CASSLPDRNSYEQYF. The CDR3 bases are TGTGCCAGCAGCTTACCTGACAGGAACTCCTACGAGCAGTACTTC.

This clonotype was counted many times. The chain combines TRBV5-4 with TRBJ2-1, with D unresolved. Germline V lookup: CDR1 SGHNT, CDR2 YYREEE (reference sequence). This CDR3 spans 14 amino acids. Deletions cut 2 bases from V and 1 base from J, with 7 bases between. The CDR3 coding sequence is TGTGCCAGCAGCTTCCGAACGTCCTACAATGAGCAGTTCTTC. Translated: CASSFRTSYNEQFF.

This clonotype showed up many times. The chain joins TRBV7-3 to TRBJ1-1; D is ambiguous. This CDR3 is built from 13 residues. V shed 2 bases and J shed 1 base, with 5 bases lying between them. Germline-derived CDR1 and CDR2 are SGHTA and FQGTGA. The CDR3 sequence: CASSLGKNTEAFF. The CDR3 DNA is TGTGCCAGCAGCTTAGGGAAGAACACTGAAGCTTTCTTT.

At least ten counts were recorded for this clonotype. This chain connects TRBV27 to TRBJ1-1; D is perhaps TRBD1 (6 bases). This CDR3 contains 13 residues. Per germline, CDR1 MNHEY and CDR2 SMNVEV (reference sequence). V was pared by 10 bases and J by 4 bases, with 16 bases between. CDR3 coding DNA: TGTGCCACCTACAGGGAGGGAAGCACTGAAGCTTTCTTT. As protein: CATYREGSTEAFF.

V is TRBV6-5 and J is TRBJ1-1; D is ambiguous. The CDR3 spans 14 residues. Germline V gene data show CDR1 as MNHEY and CDR2 as SVGAGI. V lost 10 bases and J 0 bases, leaving 15 bases between the germline ends. CDR3 loop: CATMTEGMNTEAFF. CDR3 DNA sequence: TGTGCCACCATGACGGAGGGAATGAACACTGAAGCTTTCTTT.